This T cell receptor (beta chain) was documented in a study of blood T cells in healthy people across ages. Together with a sample-barcoded 5' primer, a J-beta primer mix was included in a second PCR lasting 7 to 11 cycles. TCRdb used MiXCR to reprocess the 5' RACE reads, holding one entry per CDR3 protein. The sample lists more than 450,000 distinct CDR3 sequences, roughly a quarter occurring once. Germline V gene data show CDR1 as SNHLY and CDR2 as FYNNEI. V shed 7 bases and J shed 6 bases, with 18 bases lying between them. This CDR3 is built from 15 residues. The individuals who served as donors were healthy Caucasians living in Russia, aged about 6 to 100. RNA extraction gave at least 5.5 micrograms of total RNA per sample. This clonotype was picked up a small number of times. A further study also used this sample, focusing on T cells of mothers and their children.

Material for sequencing was blood. The TCR comes from a boy younger than 10 in good health. The rearrangement joins TRBV2 to TRBJ1-4, with D possibly TRBD1 on 5 matching bases. The CDR3 nucleotides read TGTGCCAGCACCCTAGAGGGAACAGGCCATGAAAAACTGTTTTTT. This gives the protein CASTLEGTGHEKLFF.